The rows below give T cell receptor beta chains drawn from one sample of a study of tumor-infiltrating lymphocytes in oesophageal squamous cell carcinoma. Via MiXCR, TCRdb re-called the PCR reads, giving one row per CDR3 protein. Among about 20,000 distinct CDR3 sequences, around two fifths were seen once, and the ten largest hold roughly 13%. The sample taken for sequencing was normal esophageal tissue next to the tumor. The receptors were sampled from a male donor with esophageal squamous cell carcinoma. The CDR3 runs from the conserved cysteine through the conserved F or W. The D gene is left open where the match is weak. Part of the rows lack a size; the others show once, few, many or a class for expanded clones.

v_call: TRBV18
clone_size: few
d_call: NA
cdr3_length: 16
j_call: TRBJ1-1
cdr3_aa: CASSPSWGEMNTEAFF
cdr3_nt: TGTGCCAGCTCACCATCATGGGGGGAAATGAACACTGAAGCTTTCTTT

v_call: TRBV7-9
clone_size: medium-sized
d_call: NA
cdr3_length: 15
j_call: TRBJ1-2
cdr3_aa: CASSLEGAITYGYTF
cdr3_nt: TGTGCCAGCAGCTTAGAAGGCGCGATAACCTATGGCTACACCTTC

v_call: TRBV27
clone_size: many
d_call: NA
cdr3_length: 16
j_call: TRBJ2-1
cdr3_aa: CASTLPDYSNVDEQFF
cdr3_nt: TGTGCCAGCACCTTGCCGGACTATTCTAACGTAGATGAGCAGTTCTTC

v_call: TRBV6-1
clone_size: NA
d_call: TRBD2
cdr3_length: 15
j_call: TRBJ2-7
cdr3_aa: CASSEVAGALYEQYF
cdr3_nt: TGTGCCAGCAGTGAAGTAGCGGGGGCCCTTTACGAGCAGTACTTC

v_call: TRBV7-8
clone_size: medium-sized
d_call: TRBD2
cdr3_length: 17
j_call: TRBJ2-1
cdr3_aa: CASSSGLAGSNYNEQFF
cdr3_nt: TGTGCCAGCAGCTCGGGACTAGCGGGATCCAACTACAATGAGCAGTTCTTC

v_call: TRBV20-1
clone_size: NA
d_call: NA
cdr3_length: 13
j_call: TRBJ2-7
cdr3_aa: CSAQKEVGSPLHF
cdr3_nt: TGCAGTGCTCAGAAGGAGGTTGGATCACCCCTCCACTTC

v_call: TRBV7-9
clone_size: NA
d_call: NA
cdr3_length: 12
j_call: TRBJ2-5
cdr3_aa: CASSLVGAGQYF
cdr3_nt: TGTGCCAGCAGCTTAGTTGGGGCCGGCCAGTACTTC

v_call: TRBV24-1
clone_size: few
d_call: NA
cdr3_length: 11
j_call: TRBJ2-3
cdr3_aa: CATSGGFSQYF
cdr3_nt: TGTGCCACCAGTGGGGGATTTTCGCAGTATTTT

v_call: TRBV7-8
clone_size: NA
d_call: NA
cdr3_length: 15
j_call: TRBJ2-7
cdr3_aa: CASSTNTGLSYEQYF
cdr3_nt: TGTGCCAGCAGCACCAATACAGGGCTTTCCTACGAGCAGTACTTC

v_call: TRBV20-1
clone_size: NA
d_call: TRBD2
cdr3_length: 16
j_call: TRBJ2-3
cdr3_aa: CSARVGLAGVEDTQYF
cdr3_nt: TGCAGTGCTAGAGTCGGACTAGCGGGGGTCGAAGATACGCAGTATTTT

v_call: TRBV7-2
clone_size: NA
d_call: TRBD1
cdr3_length: 13
j_call: TRBJ2-4
cdr3_aa: CASSSITGDIQYF
cdr3_nt: TGTGCCAGCAGTTCAATCACAGGGGACATTCAGTACTTC

v_call: TRBV7-6
clone_size: many
d_call: TRBD1
cdr3_length: 19
j_call: TRBJ1-5
cdr3_aa: CASSLVPPQKGADNQPQHF
cdr3_nt: TGTGCCAGCAGCTTAGTTCCCCCCCAGAAGGGGGCGGACAATCAGCCCCAGCATTTT

v_call: TRBV7-6
clone_size: few
d_call: TRBD1
cdr3_length: 14
j_call: TRBJ1-2
cdr3_aa: CASSFPGQVYGYTF
cdr3_nt: TGTGCCAGCAGCTTCCCGGGACAGGTTTATGGCTACACCTTC

v_call: TRBV7-2
clone_size: few
d_call: NA
cdr3_length: 16
j_call: TRBJ2-3
cdr3_aa: CASSWKQGFLPDTQYF
cdr3_nt: TGTGCCAGCAGCTGGAAACAGGGTTTTCTCCCAGATACGCAGTATTTT

v_call: TRBV6-4
clone_size: NA
d_call: NA
cdr3_length: 13
j_call: TRBJ2-5
cdr3_aa: CASSMNSQETQYF
cdr3_nt: TGTGCCAGCAGTATGAATAGCCAAGAGACCCAGTACTTC

v_call: TRBV7-8
clone_size: NA
d_call: NA
cdr3_length: 16
j_call: TRBJ2-2
cdr3_aa: CASSLVGLAGAGELFF
cdr3_nt: TGTGCCAGCAGCTTAGTCGGGTTAGCTGGCGCCGGGGAGCTGTTTTTT

v_call: TRBV28
clone_size: NA
d_call: NA
cdr3_length: 14
j_call: TRBJ2-7
cdr3_aa: CASSPGWLRGEQYF
cdr3_nt: TGTGCCAGCAGTCCCGGTTGGCTTCGTGGGGAGCAGTACTTC

v_call: TRBV12-3/TRBV12-4
clone_size: NA
d_call: NA
cdr3_length: 12
j_call: TRBJ1-1
cdr3_aa: CASSFGYGYPYF
cdr3_nt: TGTGCCAGCAGTTTTGGATATGGGTATCCATATTTT

v_call: TRBV19
clone_size: many
d_call: TRBD1
cdr3_length: 15
j_call: TRBJ2-3
cdr3_aa: CASRSQGEGTDTQYF
cdr3_nt: TGTGCCAGTAGGTCCCAGGGGGAAGGGACAGATACGCAGTATTTT

v_call: TRBV11-2
clone_size: many
d_call: NA
cdr3_length: 14
j_call: TRBJ1-1
cdr3_aa: CASSKGQQNTEAFF
cdr3_nt: TGTGCCAGCAGCAAAGGACAACAGAACACTGAAGCTTTCTTT

v_call: TRBV7-9
clone_size: medium-sized
d_call: NA
cdr3_length: 18
j_call: TRBJ2-3
cdr3_aa: CASSLALGHSSSTDTQYF
cdr3_nt: TGTGCCAGCAGCTTAGCATTAGGACACTCTTCTAGCACAGATACGCAGTATTTT

v_call: TRBV7-9
clone_size: once
d_call: NA
cdr3_length: 12
j_call: TRBJ1-1
cdr3_aa: CASSSSGLEAFF
cdr3_nt: TGTGCCAGCAGCTCCTCAGGCCTTGAAGCTTTCTTT

v_call: TRBV28
clone_size: many
d_call: TRBD2
cdr3_length: 15
j_call: TRBJ2-7
cdr3_aa: CASRPTSGSSYEQYF
cdr3_nt: TGTGCCAGCAGACCCACTAGCGGTAGCTCCTACGAGCAGTACTTC

v_call: TRBV7-4
clone_size: NA
d_call: TRBD2
cdr3_length: 16
j_call: TRBJ2-7
cdr3_aa: CASSFTLAGGTYEQYF
cdr3_nt: TGTGCCAGCAGCTTCACTCTAGCGGGAGGGACCTACGAGCAGTACTTC

v_call: TRBV5-1
clone_size: NA
d_call: NA
cdr3_length: 14
j_call: TRBJ2-3
cdr3_aa: CASSLGQGSSPLHF
cdr3_nt: TGCGCCAGCAGCTTGGGGCAGGGGTCTTCACCCCTCCACTTC

v_call: TRBV7-9
clone_size: NA
d_call: NA
cdr3_length: 16
j_call: TRBJ1-1
cdr3_aa: CASSLTAAKGNTEAFF
cdr3_nt: TGTGCCAGCAGCTTAACGGCAGCTAAGGGGAACACTGAAGCTTTCTTT

v_call: TRBV18
clone_size: many
d_call: NA
cdr3_length: 17
j_call: TRBJ2-6
cdr3_aa: CASSPNGSPSGANVLTF
cdr3_nt: TGTGCCAGCTCACCAAATGGCAGCCCCTCTGGGGCCAACGTCCTGACTTTC

v_call: TRBV12-3/TRBV12-4
clone_size: NA
d_call: NA
cdr3_length: 12
j_call: TRBJ2-1
cdr3_aa: CASTLAANEQFF
cdr3_nt: TGTGCCAGTACATTAGCGGCGAATGAGCAGTTCTTC

v_call: TRBV11-3
clone_size: NA
d_call: TRBD2
cdr3_length: 14
j_call: TRBJ2-7
cdr3_aa: CASSPLAGSYEQYF
cdr3_nt: TGTGCCAGCAGCCCACTAGCGGGATCCTACGAGCAGTACTTC

v_call: TRBV20-1
clone_size: NA
d_call: NA
cdr3_length: 15
j_call: TRBJ2-5
cdr3_aa: CSASIRTGRGETQYF
cdr3_nt: TGCAGTGCTAGCATCCGGACAGGGAGGGGGGAGACCCAGTACTTC